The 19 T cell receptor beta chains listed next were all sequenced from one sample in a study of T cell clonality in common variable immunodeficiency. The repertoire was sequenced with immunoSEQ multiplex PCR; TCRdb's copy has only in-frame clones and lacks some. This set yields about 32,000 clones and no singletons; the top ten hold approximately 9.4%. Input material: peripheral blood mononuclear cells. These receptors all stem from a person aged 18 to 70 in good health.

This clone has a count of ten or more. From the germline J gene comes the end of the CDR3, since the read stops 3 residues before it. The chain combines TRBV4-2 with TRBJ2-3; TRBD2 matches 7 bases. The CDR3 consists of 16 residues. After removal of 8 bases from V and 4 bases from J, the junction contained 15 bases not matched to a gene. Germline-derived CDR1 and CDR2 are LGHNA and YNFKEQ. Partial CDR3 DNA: TGTGCCAGCGCCTCCCCTAGCGGCAAAGGAGCAGATACG. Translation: CASASPSGKGADT. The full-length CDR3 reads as CASASPSGKGADTQYF.

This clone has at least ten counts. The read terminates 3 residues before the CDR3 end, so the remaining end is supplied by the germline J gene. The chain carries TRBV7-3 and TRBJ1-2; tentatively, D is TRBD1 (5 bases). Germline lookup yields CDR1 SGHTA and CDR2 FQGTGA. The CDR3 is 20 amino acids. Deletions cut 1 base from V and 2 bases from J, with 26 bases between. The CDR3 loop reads CASSLRGLQPSVNSNYGYTF. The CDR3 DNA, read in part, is TGTGCCAGCAGCTTAAGGGGCCTCCAGCCCTCGGTGAACTCCAACTATGGC.

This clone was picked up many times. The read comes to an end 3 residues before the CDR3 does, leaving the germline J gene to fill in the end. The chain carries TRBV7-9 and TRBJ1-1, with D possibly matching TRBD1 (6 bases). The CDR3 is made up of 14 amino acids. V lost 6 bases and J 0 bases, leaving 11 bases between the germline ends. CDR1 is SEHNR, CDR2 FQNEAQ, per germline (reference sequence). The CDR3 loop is CASRKTGMNTEAFF. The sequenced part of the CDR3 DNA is TGTGCCAGCAGGAAGACAGGCATGAACACTGAA.

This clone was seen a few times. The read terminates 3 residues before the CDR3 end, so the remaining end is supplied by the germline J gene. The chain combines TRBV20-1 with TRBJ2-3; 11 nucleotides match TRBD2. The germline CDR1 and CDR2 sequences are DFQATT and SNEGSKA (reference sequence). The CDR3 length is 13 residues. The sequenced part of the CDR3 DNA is TGCAGTGCTAGACTAGCGGGAGGAGAGACG. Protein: CSARLAGGET. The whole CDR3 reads CSARLAGGETQYF.

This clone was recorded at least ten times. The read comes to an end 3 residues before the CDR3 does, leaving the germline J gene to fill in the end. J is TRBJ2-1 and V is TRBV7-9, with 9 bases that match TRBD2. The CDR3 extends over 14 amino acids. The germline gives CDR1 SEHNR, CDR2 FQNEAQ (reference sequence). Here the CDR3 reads CATTSLAGNNEQFF. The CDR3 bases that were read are TGTGCGACGACCTCACTAGCGGGTAACAATGAG.

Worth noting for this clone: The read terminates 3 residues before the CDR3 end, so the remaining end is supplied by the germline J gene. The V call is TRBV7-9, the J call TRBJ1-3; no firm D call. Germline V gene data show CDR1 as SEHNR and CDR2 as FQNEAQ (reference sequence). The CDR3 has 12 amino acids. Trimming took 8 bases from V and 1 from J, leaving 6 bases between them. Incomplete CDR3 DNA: TGTGCCAGCGGCCTGTCTGGAAACACC. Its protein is CASGLSGNT. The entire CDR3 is CASGLSGNTIYF.

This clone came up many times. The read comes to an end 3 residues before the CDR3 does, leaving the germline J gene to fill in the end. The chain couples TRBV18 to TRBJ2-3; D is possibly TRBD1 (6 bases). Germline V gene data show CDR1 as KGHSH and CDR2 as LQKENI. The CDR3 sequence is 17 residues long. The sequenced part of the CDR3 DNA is TGTGCCAGCTCACACGGGAAACAGGGCGGAGGCCAAGAGACG. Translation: CASSHGKQGGGQET. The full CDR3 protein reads CASSHGKQGGGQETQYF.

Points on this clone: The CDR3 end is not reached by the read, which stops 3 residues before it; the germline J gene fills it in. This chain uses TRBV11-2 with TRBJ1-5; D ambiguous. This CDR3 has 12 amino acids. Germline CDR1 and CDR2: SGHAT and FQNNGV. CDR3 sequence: CASSLADLPQHF. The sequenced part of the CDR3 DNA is TGTGCCAGCAGCTTAGCAGACTTACCC.

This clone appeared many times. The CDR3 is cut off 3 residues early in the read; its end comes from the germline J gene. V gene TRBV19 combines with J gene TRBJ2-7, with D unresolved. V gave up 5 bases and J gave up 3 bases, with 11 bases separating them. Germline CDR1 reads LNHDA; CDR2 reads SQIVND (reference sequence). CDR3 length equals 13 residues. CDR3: CASSPGGNYEQYF. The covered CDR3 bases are TGTGCCAGTAGTCCAGGTGGAAACTACGAG.

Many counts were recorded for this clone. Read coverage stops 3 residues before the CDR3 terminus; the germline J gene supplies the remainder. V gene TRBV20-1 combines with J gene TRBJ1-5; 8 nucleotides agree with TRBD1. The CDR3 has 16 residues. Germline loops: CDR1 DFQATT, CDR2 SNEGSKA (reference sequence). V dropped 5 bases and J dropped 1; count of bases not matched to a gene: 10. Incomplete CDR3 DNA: TGCAGTGCTGGGGCAGGACAGGGAAGGAGCAATCAGCCC. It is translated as CSAGAGQGRSNQP. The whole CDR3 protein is CSAGAGQGRSNQPQHF.

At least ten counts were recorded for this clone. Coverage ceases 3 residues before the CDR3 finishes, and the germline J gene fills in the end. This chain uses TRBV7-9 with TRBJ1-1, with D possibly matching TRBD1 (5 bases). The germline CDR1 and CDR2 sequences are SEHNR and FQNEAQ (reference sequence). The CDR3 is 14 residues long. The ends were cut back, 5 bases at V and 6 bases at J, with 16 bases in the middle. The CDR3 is CASSTITRGPEAFF. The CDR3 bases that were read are TGTGCCAGCAGCACGATTACGCGGGGCCCTGAA.

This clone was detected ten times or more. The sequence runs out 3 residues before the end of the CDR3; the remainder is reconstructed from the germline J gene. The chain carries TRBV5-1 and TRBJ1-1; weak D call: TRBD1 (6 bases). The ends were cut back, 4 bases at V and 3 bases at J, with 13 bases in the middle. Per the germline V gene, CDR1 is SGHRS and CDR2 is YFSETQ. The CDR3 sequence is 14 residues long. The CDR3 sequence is CASSIGGSDTEAFF. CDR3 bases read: TGCGCCAGCAGCATAGGGGGTTCTGACACTGAA.

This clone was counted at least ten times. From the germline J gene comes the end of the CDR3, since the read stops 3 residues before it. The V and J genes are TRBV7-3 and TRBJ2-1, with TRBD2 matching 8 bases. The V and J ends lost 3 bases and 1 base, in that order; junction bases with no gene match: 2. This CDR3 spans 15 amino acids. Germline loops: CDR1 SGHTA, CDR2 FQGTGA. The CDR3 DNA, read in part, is TGTGCCAGCAGCTTTAGCGGGGAATCCTACAATGAG. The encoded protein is CASSFSGESYNE. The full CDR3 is CASSFSGESYNEQFF.

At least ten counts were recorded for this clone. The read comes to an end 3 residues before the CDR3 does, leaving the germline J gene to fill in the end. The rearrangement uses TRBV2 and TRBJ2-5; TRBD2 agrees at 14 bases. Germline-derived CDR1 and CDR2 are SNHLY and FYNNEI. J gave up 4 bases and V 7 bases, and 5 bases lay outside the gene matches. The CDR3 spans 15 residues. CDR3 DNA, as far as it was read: TGTGCCAGCAACACCGGGACTAGCGGGAGAGAGACC. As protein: CASNTGTSGRET. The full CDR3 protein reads CASNTGTSGRETQYF. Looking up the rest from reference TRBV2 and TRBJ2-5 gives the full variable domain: EPEVTQTPSHQVTQMGQEVILRCVPISNHLYFYWYRQILGQKVEFLVSFYNNEISEKSEIFDDQFSVERPDGSNFTLKIRSTKLEDSAMYFCASNTGTSGRETQYFGPGTRLLVL.

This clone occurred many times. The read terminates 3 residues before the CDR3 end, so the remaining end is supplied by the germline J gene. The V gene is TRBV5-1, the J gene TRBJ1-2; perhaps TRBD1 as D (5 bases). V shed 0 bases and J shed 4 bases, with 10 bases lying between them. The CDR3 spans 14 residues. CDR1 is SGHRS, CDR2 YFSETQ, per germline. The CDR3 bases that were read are TGCGCCAGCAGCTTGGGAGACGGGGGCTATGGC. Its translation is CASSLGDGGYG. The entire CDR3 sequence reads CASSLGDGGYGYTF. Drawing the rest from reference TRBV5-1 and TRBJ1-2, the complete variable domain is KAGVTQTPRYLIKTRGQQVTLSCSPISGHRSVSWYQQTPGQGLQFLFEYFSETQRNKGNFPGRFSGRQFSNSRSEMNVSTLELGDSALYLCASSLGDGGYGYTFGSGTRLTVV.

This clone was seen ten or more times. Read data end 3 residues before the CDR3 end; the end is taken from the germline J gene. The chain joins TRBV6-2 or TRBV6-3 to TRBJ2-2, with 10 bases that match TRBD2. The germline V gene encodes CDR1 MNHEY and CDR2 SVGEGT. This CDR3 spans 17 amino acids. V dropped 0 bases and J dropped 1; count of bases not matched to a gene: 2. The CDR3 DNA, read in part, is TGTGCCAGCAGTTACTCCCAGCGGGAGGGGAACACCGGGGAG. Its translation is CASSYSQREGNTGE. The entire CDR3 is CASSYSQREGNTGELFF.

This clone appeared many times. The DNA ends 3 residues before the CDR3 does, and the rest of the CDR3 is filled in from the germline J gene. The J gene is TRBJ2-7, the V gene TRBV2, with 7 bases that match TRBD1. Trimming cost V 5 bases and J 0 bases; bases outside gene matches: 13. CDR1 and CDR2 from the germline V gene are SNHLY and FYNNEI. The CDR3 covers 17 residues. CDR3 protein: CASSTLPGQPSSYEQYF. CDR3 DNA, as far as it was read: TGTGCCAGCAGTACACTTCCGGGACAGCCGAGCTCCTACGAG.

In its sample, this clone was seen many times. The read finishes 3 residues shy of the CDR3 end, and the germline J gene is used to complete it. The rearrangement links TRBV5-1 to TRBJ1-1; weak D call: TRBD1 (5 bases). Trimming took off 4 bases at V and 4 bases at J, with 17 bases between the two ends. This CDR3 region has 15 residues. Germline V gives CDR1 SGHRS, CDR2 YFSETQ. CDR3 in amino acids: CASSPGGGTFTEAFF. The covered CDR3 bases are TGCGCCAGCAGCCCCGGCGGGGGGACCTTCACTGAA. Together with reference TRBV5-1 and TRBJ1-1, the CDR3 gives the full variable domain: KAGVTQTPRYLIKTRGQQVTLSCSPISGHRSVSWYQQTPGQGLQFLFEYFSETQRNKGNFPGRFSGRQFSNSRSEMNVSTLELGDSALYLCASSPGGGTFTEAFFGQGTRLTVV.

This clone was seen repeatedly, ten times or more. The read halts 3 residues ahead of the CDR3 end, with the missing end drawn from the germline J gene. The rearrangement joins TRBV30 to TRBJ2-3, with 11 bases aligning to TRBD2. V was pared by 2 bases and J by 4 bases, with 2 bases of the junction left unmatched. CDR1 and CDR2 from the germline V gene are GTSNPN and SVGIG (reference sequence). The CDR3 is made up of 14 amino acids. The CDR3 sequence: CAWSIAGGPDTQYF. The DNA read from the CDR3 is TGTGCCTGGAGTATAGCGGGAGGGCCAGATACG.